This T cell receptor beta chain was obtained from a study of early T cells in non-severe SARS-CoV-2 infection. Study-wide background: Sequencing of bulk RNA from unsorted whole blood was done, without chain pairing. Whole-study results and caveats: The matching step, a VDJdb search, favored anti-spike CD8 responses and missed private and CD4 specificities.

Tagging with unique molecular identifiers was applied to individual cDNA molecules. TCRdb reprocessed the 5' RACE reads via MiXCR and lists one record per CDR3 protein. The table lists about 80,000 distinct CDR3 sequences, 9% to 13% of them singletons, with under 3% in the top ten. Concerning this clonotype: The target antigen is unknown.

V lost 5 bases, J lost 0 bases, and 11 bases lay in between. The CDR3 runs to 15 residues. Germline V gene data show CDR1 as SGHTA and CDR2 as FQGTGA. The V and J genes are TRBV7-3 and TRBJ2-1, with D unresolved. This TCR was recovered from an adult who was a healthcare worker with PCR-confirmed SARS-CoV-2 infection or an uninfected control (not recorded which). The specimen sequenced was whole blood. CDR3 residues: CASSQSLSSYNEQFF. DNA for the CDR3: TGTGCCAGCAGCCAGAGCCTAAGCTCCTACAATGAGCAGTTCTTC.